This entry lists 2 T cell receptor beta chains sequenced from one sample in a study of identical twins. TCRdb ran MiXCR on the 5' RACE reads and lists one entry per CDR3 protein. The sample holds approximately 600,000 distinct CDR3 sequences; 9% to 10% are singletons and the top ten take under 3%. Separately, the same data were catalogued under a study of yellow fever vaccine responses in identical twins.

The sequencing input was PBMCs. These receptors were collected from a woman between 18 and 29 years old in good health.

This clonotype turned up a few times. The rearrangement joins TRBV29-1 to TRBJ2-3; D is uncertain. Trimming shortened V by 4 bases and J by 5 bases, and 7 bases separated the two germline ends. The CDR3 covers 11 residues. Germline V gene data show CDR1 as SQVTM and CDR2 as ANQGSEA. The CDR3 loop is CSVVGKDTQYF. CDR3 DNA sequence: TGCAGCGTTGTGGGTAAAGATACGCAGTATTTT.

This chain joins TRBV20-1 and TRBJ2-6, with D possibly being TRBD1 (5 bases). This CDR3 comprises 16 residues. CDR1 and CDR2 from the germline V gene are DFQATT and SNEGSKA (reference sequence). CDR3 in DNA: TGCTGCGTCCCGGGCCAGGGCAACTCTGGGGCCAACGTCCTGACTTTC. Translated, it gives CCVPGQGNSGANVLTF.